This TCR beta chain was sequenced for a study of cytomegalovirus exposure and HLA in healthy donors. There are 15 residues in the CDR3. Trimming removed 4 bases from V and 4 bases from J; junction bases left unmatched: 6. Germline-derived CDR1 and CDR2 are ENHRY and SYGVKD. The PCR made use of 60 Vbeta and 13 Jbeta primers. The assay was immunoSEQ multiplex PCR, and TCRdb's table has in-frame clones only and misses some. In the table there are about 190,000 clones, around 77% of which are singletons. The sequencing input was PBMCs. The receptor comes from a young woman in good health and CMV-seronegative. The V call is TRBV10-3, the J call TRBJ2-2; TRBD2 matches 7 bases. CDR3 bases: TGTGCCATCAGTGTCAGTGGGGGGGGCACCGGGGAGCTGTTTTTT. Translated, it gives CAISVSGGGTGELFF.